A single sample is the source of the 19 T cell receptor beta chains below, sequenced in a study of blood T cell repertoires in COVID-19. Assay: immunoSEQ multiplex PCR; the TCRdb copy retains only in-frame clones and omits some. The sample records 100,000 to 110,000 clones, roughly 79% being singletons. Specimen: peripheral blood. These TCRs come from a woman between 65 and 79 years old with acute or convalescent COVID-19.

The rearrangement links TRBV2 to TRBJ1-6; D call uncertain. The CDR3 runs to 15 residues. The germline V gene encodes CDR1 SNHLY and CDR2 FYNNEI. V was cut by 6 bases and J by 4 bases, with 13 bases left in between. The CDR3 DNA reads TGTGCCAGCAGGGCCCCGCCAGTTTATAATTCACCCCTCCACTTT. This codes for CASRAPPVYNSPLHF.

The chain couples TRBV7-9 to TRBJ1-5; TRBD1 matches 7 bases. Trimming took 1 base from V and 5 from J; bases not matched to a gene: 5. This CDR3 contains 15 residues. Per the germline V gene, CDR1 is SEHNR and CDR2 is FQNEAQ (reference sequence). The CDR3 reads CASSLGGGNDQPQHF. DNA of the CDR3: TGTGCCAGCAGCTTAGGAGGGGGCAACGATCAGCCCCAGCATTTT.

CDR3 amino acids: CASSVEKTWTGGNRETQYF. The CDR3, as DNA: TGTGCCAGCAGCGTAGAGAAGACCTGGACAGGGGGCAATAGAGAGACCCAGTACTTC. This chain connects TRBV9 to TRBJ2-5; 11 bases line up with TRBD1. J was trimmed by 4 bases and V by 0 bases; bases with no gene match: 14. Germline V gene lookup returns CDR1 SGDLS and CDR2 YYNGEE. The CDR3 extends over 19 amino acids. Complete variable domain (other parts from reference TRBV9 and TRBJ2-5): DSGVTQTPKHLITATGQRVTLRCSPRSGDLSVYWYQQSLDQGLQFLIQYYNGEERAKGNILERFSAQQFPDLHSELNLSSLELGDSALYFCASSVEKTWTGGNRETQYFGPGTRLLVL.

There are many counts of this clone. The CDR3 loop is CASSSLEALLNQPQHF. The DNA for the CDR3 is TGTGCCAGCAGCTCCCTAGAGGCACTGCTCAATCAGCCCCAGCATTTT. The chain couples TRBV7-8 to TRBJ1-5; D remains unclear. The CDR3 is 16 residues long. The V gene's germline CDR1 is SGHVS and CDR2 FQNEAQ. Trimming shortened V by 4 bases and J by 3 bases, and 16 bases separated the two germline ends. Full variable domain (outside the CDR3, taken from reference TRBV7-8 and TRBJ1-5): GAGVSQSPRYKVAKRGQDVALRCDPISGHVSLFWYQQALGQGPEFLTYFQNEAQLDKSGLPSDRFFAERPEGSVSTLKIQRTQQEDSAVYLCASSSLEALLNQPQHFGDGTRLSIL.

The chain links TRBV7-6 to TRBJ1-4; no firm D call. The CDR3 spans 15 residues. The germline V and J ends were trimmed by 2 bases and 3 bases, with 10 bases remaining between them. Germline V gene data show CDR1 as SGHVS and CDR2 as FNYEAQ. The CDR3: CASSLRGGANEKLFF. The CDR3 nucleotides read TGTGCCAGCAGCTTAAGAGGAGGAGCTAATGAAAAACTGTTTTTT.

This clone appeared once. The gene calls are TRBV7-8 and TRBJ1-6; a possible D gene is TRBD1 (5 bases). The V and J ends lost 6 bases and 5 bases respectively, with 14 bases between them. From germline, CDR1 is SGHVS and CDR2 FQNEAQ. The CDR3 extends over 15 amino acids. For the CDR3, the DNA is TGTGCCAGCAGTTTCAGACGGGGGGATAATTCACCCCTCCACTTT. Its protein product is CASSFRRGDNSPLHF. The full variable domain, completed using reference TRBV7-8 and TRBJ1-6, is GAGVSQSPRYKVAKRGQDVALRCDPISGHVSLFWYQQALGQGPEFLTYFQNEAQLDKSGLPSDRFFAERPEGSVSTLKIQRTQQEDSAVYLCASSFRRGDNSPLHFGNGTRLTVT.

The chain employs TRBV11-2 and TRBJ2-3; D perhaps matches TRBD1 (6 bases). Germline values: CDR1 SGHAT, CDR2 FQNNGV. CDR3 length: 15 residues. Trimming shortened V by 1 base and J by 6 bases, and 14 bases separated the two germline ends. CDR3: CASSLVWGPGDTQYF. CDR3 sequence (DNA): TGTGCCAGCAGCTTAGTATGGGGGCCGGGGGATACGCAGTATTTT.

This chain joins TRBV19 and TRBJ1-5; D is ambiguous. This CDR3 contains 15 residues. V was clipped by 2 bases and J by 2 bases, with 10 bases between them. Germline V lookup: CDR1 LNHDA, CDR2 SQIVND (reference sequence). CDR3 loop: CASSIMAAGNQPQHF. CDR3 nucleotides: TGTGCCAGTAGTATAATGGCAGCGGGCAATCAGCCCCAGCATTTT.

This chain joins TRBV7-9 and TRBJ1-1; D might be TRBD1 (5 bases). Per germline, CDR1 SEHNR and CDR2 FQNEAQ (reference sequence). V lost 3 bases to trimming and J lost 7 bases, with 12 bases between them. This CDR3 comprises 13 residues. The CDR3 DNA reads TGTGCCAGCAGCTTGGACCAGGGTCGTGAAGCTTTCTTT. Its translation: CASSLDQGREAFF.

In its sample, this clone was seen a few times. This chain joins TRBV9 and TRBJ2-3; 8 bases align to TRBD1. Germline values: CDR1 SGDLS, CDR2 YYNGEE. V shed 5 bases, J shed 0 bases, and the junction held 5 bases outside the gene matches. The CDR3 has 15 amino acids. CDR3 sequence reads: CASSGTGSSTDTQYF. The DNA of the CDR3 is TGTGCCAGCAGTGGGACAGGATCTAGCACAGATACGCAGTATTTT.

The chain has TRBV4-1 and TRBJ1-6; 9 bases line up with TRBD1. Looked up from germline, CDR1 is MGHRA and CDR2 is YSYEKL. The CDR3 is made up of 16 amino acids. V shed 5 bases and J 6 bases; nucleotides not matched to a gene: 8. DNA of the CDR3: TGCGCCAGCAGCTTGAAAGGGACAGGGAGTAATTCACCCCTCCACTTT. Protein sequence: CASSLKGTGSNSPLHF.

The J gene is TRBJ1-5, the V gene TRBV10-3; D might be TRBD1 (6 bases). Trimming took off 5 bases at V and 0 bases at J, with 14 bases between the two ends. This CDR3 is built from 16 residues. Germline values: CDR1 ENHRY, CDR2 SYGVKD. The DNA of the CDR3 is TGTGCCATCAGTTCGGACAGATTAAATAGCAATCAGCCCCAGCATTTT. It encodes CAISSDRLNSNQPQHF.

The chain links TRBV10-3 to TRBJ1-2; perhaps TRBD1 as D (5 bases). V was clipped by 10 bases and J by 8 bases, with 26 bases between them. The germline gives CDR1 ENHRY, CDR2 SYGVKD. The CDR3 is made up of 15 amino acids. The chain's CDR3 is CATLPKPDMSDGYTF. DNA of the CDR3: TGTGCCACACTTCCCAAACCGGACATGTCAGACGGCTACACCTTC.

This clone was detected only once. The J gene is TRBJ2-5, the V gene TRBV9; D is undetermined. Germline CDR1 reads SGDLS; CDR2 reads YYNGEE. Trimming took off 0 bases at V and 1 base at J, with 10 bases between the two ends. The CDR3 length is 15 residues. CDR3 residues: CASSVADTPQETQYF. CDR3 sequence (DNA): TGTGCCAGCAGCGTAGCTGACACTCCCCAAGAGACCCAGTACTTC.

This clone is a singleton in its sample. The chain carries TRBV28 and TRBJ1-2, with D possibly being TRBD1 (5 bases). With 6 bases removed from V and 6 bases from J, the gap between germline ends came to 17 bases. The CDR3 is 14 residues long. CDR1 and CDR2 from the germline V gene are MDHEN and SYDVKM. The CDR3 region has the DNA TGTGCCAGCAGGGCAGGGCAATACGCGGATGGCTACACCTTC. It is translated as CASRAGQYADGYTF.

This clone was seen at least ten times. This CDR3 is also generated by other DNA sequences in the sample. The chain has TRBV11-2 and TRBJ1-2; D not resolved. This CDR3 contains 12 residues. From germline, CDR1 is SGHAT and CDR2 FQNNGV. V was shortened by 2 bases and J by 2 bases, with 3 bases between the two germline ends. CDR3 amino acids: CASSLSNYGYTF. CDR3 DNA sequence: TGTGCCAGCAGCTTATCAAACTATGGCTACACCTTC.

This clone has more than one count but fewer than ten. J is TRBJ1-3 and V is TRBV5-4, with TRBD1 matching 11 bases. V lost 4 bases and J lost 0; bases outside the gene matches: 9. This CDR3 has 18 amino acids. The germline gives CDR1 SGHNT, CDR2 YYREEE (reference sequence). The CDR3 protein is CASSPGTGGFYSGNTIYF. CDR3 DNA sequence: TGTGCCAGCAGCCCCGGGACAGGGGGTTTTTACTCTGGAAACACCATATATTTT.

The CDR3 nucleotides are TGTGCCAGCAGCCGACTGATCGCCTATGGCTACACCTTC. Amino acids: CASSRLIAYGYTF. V and J are TRBV7-2 and TRBJ1-2; no clear D gene. The CDR3 is 13 residues long. V was cut by 5 bases and J by 4 bases, with 11 bases left in between. Germline-derived CDR1 and CDR2 are SGHTA and FQGNSA.

The chain has TRBV4-2 and TRBJ1-4, with TRBD1 matching over 9 bases. CDR3 length equals 16 residues. The V gene's germline CDR1 is LGHNA and CDR2 YNFKEQ. V dropped 4 bases and J dropped 8; count of bases not matched to a gene: 11. The CDR3 bases are TGTGCCAGCAGCCCCCGACGAGGACAGGGGCAGGAAAAACTGTTTTTT. Encoded protein: CASSPRRGQGQEKLFF.